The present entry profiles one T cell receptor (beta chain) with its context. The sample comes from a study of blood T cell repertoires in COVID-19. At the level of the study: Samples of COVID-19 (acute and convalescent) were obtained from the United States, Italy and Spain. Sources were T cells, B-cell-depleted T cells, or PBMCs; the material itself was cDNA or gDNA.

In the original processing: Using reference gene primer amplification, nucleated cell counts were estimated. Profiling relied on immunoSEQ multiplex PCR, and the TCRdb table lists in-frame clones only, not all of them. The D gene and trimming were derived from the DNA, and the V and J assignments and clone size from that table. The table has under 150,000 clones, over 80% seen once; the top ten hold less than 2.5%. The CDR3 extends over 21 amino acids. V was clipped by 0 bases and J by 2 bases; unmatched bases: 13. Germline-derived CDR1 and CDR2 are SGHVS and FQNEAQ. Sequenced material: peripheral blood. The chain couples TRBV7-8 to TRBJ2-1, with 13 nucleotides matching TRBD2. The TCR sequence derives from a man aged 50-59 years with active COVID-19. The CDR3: CASSLARETSGGAFPYNEQFF. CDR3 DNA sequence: TGTGCCAGCAGCTTAGCGAGGGAAACTAGCGGGGGGGCCTTCCCCTACAATGAGCAGTTCTTC.